These 12 T cell receptor beta chains originate from one sample sequenced in a study of STAT5B mutations in CD4+ large granular lymphocyte leukemia. Only in-frame clones appear in the TCRdb table, and some are missing; sequencing was by immunoSEQ multiplex PCR. Here the sample spans some 30,000 clones, around 80% being singletons. The sequenced sample consisted of CD4+ T cells from blood buffy coats. Every receptor here comes from a human donor in good health.

The CDR3 bases are TGTGCCAGCAGTCGGACATTGGATCCCTACAATGAGCAGTTCTTC. It codes for CASSRTLDPYNEQFF. The V and J genes are TRBV6-1 and TRBJ2-1; a weak D match, TRBD1 (5 bases). V lost 5 bases to trimming and J lost 2 bases, with 13 bases between them. Germline CDR1 and CDR2: MNHNS and SASEGT. The CDR3 totals 15 residues.

The chain is built from TRBV5-1 and TRBJ2-5, with D perhaps matching TRBD1 (6 bases). Germline V gene data show CDR1 as SGHRS and CDR2 as YFSETQ. V lost 0 bases, J lost 2 bases, and 11 bases lay in between. CDR3 length: 15 residues. The CDR3 reads CASSLENRVQETQYF. DNA of the CDR3: TGCGCCAGCAGCTTGGAGAACAGGGTACAAGAGACCCAGTACTTC.

In its sample, this clone was seen a few times. The chain joins TRBV7-9 to TRBJ1-4, with a weak D call TRBD1 (5 bases). Trimming removed 4 bases at V and 3 bases at J, with 15 bases between. The CDR3 covers 16 residues. Looked up from germline, CDR1 is SEHNR and CDR2 is FQNEAQ (reference sequence). The CDR3 protein is CASSWGSVSANEKLFF. CDR3 in DNA: TGTGCCAGCAGCTGGGGGTCGGTTTCAGCTAATGAAAAACTGTTTTTT.

V gene TRBV9 combines with J gene TRBJ2-7; either TRBD1 or TRBD2 may fit D (5 bases each). The CDR3 extends over 16 amino acids. The germline CDR1 and CDR2 sequences are SGDLS and YYNGEE. Trimming removed 0 bases from V and 0 bases from J, with 13 bases in between. The CDR3 DNA follows: TGTGCCAGCAGCGTAGGAGGGGACCCCAGCTCCTACGAGCAGTACTTC. Protein product: CASSVGGDPSSYEQYF.

The chain recombines TRBV5-4 with TRBJ1-1, with D uncertain. Germline V gene data show CDR1 as SGHNT and CDR2 as YYREEE (reference sequence). The CDR3 consists of 14 residues. The germline V and J ends were trimmed by 0 bases and 4 bases, with 10 bases remaining between them. The CDR3 is CASSLVPAVTEAFF. The DNA for the CDR3 is TGTGCCAGCAGCTTGGTCCCGGCGGTCACTGAAGCTTTCTTT.

This chain connects TRBV28 to TRBJ1-2, with 10 bases fitting TRBD1. J gave up 7 bases and V 10 bases, and 9 bases lay outside the gene matches. This CDR3 region has 13 residues. Germline V CDR1 and CDR2: MDHEN, SYDVKM. The CDR3 region is CATERGDRGGYTF. The CDR3 DNA follows: TGTGCCACCGAAAGAGGGGACAGGGGTGGCTACACCTTC.

V gene TRBV29-1 combines with J gene TRBJ2-1; D is perhaps TRBD2 (6 bases). V lost 6 bases and J 7 bases, leaving 28 bases between the germline ends. From germline, CDR1 is SQVTM and CDR2 ANQGSEA. CDR3 length: 17 residues. The CDR3, as DNA: TGCAGCGTCACCCCCAACCTACTAGCCGTAGGGGAAAATGAGCAGTTCTTC. Protein: CSVTPNLLAVGENEQFF.

A few counts support this clone. The chain employs TRBV7-9 and TRBJ2-7; D is unresolved. The germline V gene has CDR1 SEHNR and CDR2 FQNEAQ (reference sequence). This CDR3 is built from 13 residues. Between the trimmed V and J ends, which lost 1 base and 4 bases, there was a span of 8 bases. DNA for the CDR3: TGTGCCAGCAGCTTAGAGGGCGGATACGAGCAGTACGTC. Encoded protein: CASSLEGGYEQYV.

The chain joins TRBV5-1 to TRBJ2-3; 8 bases agree with TRBD2. This CDR3 is built from 16 residues. CDR1 and CDR2 (germline): SGHRS, YFSETQ. V shed 0 bases, J shed 1 base, and the junction held 4 bases outside the gene matches. The CDR3 sequence is CASSLGPAGGTDTQYF. DNA for the CDR3: TGCGCCAGCAGCTTGGGTCCAGCGGGAGGCACAGATACGCAGTATTTT.

The chain couples TRBV6-4 to TRBJ1-5; D perhaps matches TRBD1 (6 bases). This CDR3 comprises 13 residues. The V gene's germline CDR1 is MRHNA and CDR2 SNTAGT. V dropped 4 bases and J dropped 4 bases, with 8 bases sitting between them. In DNA, the CDR3 is TGTGCCAGCAGTGCGACAGGTAATCAGCCCCAGCATTTT. As protein: CASSATGNQPQHF.

This clone was picked up a small number of times. The gene calls are TRBV7-9 and TRBJ2-2; TRBD2 aligns across 12 bases. Losses at the gene ends were 5 bases for V and 1 base for J; bases not matched to a gene: 2. Germline V CDR1 and CDR2: SEHNR, FQNEAQ (reference sequence). This CDR3 region has 16 residues. CDR3 sequence reads: CASSELAGGNTGELFF. The CDR3 region has the DNA TGTGCCAGCAGCGAACTAGCGGGAGGGAACACCGGGGAGCTGTTTTTT. The full variable domain, its missing parts supplied by reference TRBV7-9 and TRBJ2-2, is DTGVSQNPRHKITKRGQNVTFRCDPISEHNRLYWYRQTLGQGPEFLTYFQNEAQLEKSRLLSDRFSAERPKGSFSTLEIQRTEQGDSAMYLCASSELAGGNTGELFFGEGSRLTVL.

The rearrangement joins TRBV5-1 to TRBJ2-5; 9 nucleotides agree with TRBD1. The J segment lost 7 bases and the V segment lost 0 bases, leaving 10 bases of the junction unmatched. The CDR3 loop spans 16 amino acids. Germline V gene data show CDR1 as SGHRS and CDR2 as YFSETQ. The CDR3 region is CASSLEGLQGAGTQYF. The CDR3 coding sequence is TGCGCCAGCAGCTTGGAGGGCCTACAGGGGGCAGGGACCCAGTACTTC.